These 14 T cell receptor beta chains share one sample of origin, sequenced in a study of blood T cell repertoires in COVID-19. The data were produced by immunoSEQ multiplex PCR, yet TCRdb's version contains in-frame clones alone and is incomplete. The sample shows around 320,000 clones, roughly nine tenths of them seen only once. Material: PBMCs or T cells enriched from blood (not recorded which). All receptors come from a woman aged 25 to 45 who had been exposed to COVID-19.

The chain combines TRBV6-4 with TRBJ1-4, with 7 bases lining up with TRBD1. The V gene's germline CDR1 is MRHNA and CDR2 SNTAGT. The CDR3 has 18 residues. Losses at the gene ends were 6 bases for V and 0 bases for J; bases not matched to a gene: 13. The CDR3 spells CASRTPGQKSPTNEKLFF. DNA for the CDR3: TGTGCCAGCAGGACGCCGGGACAGAAGTCTCCAACTAATGAAAAACTGTTTTTT.

The chain has TRBV10-2 and TRBJ2-1; a possible D gene is TRBD1 (6 bases). CDR3 length equals 13 residues. Germline loops: CDR1 WSHSY, CDR2 SAAADI. V was clipped by 4 bases and J by 15 bases, with 19 bases between them. The CDR3 sequence: CASSVPGTPKSFF. CDR3 DNA sequence: TGCGCCAGCAGTGTCCCCGGGACACCTAAATCGTTCTTC.

The table lists this clone with a few counts. This chain connects TRBV12-3 or TRBV12-4 to TRBJ2-1, with no clear D. V lost 3 bases to trimming and J lost 5 bases, with 5 bases between them. The CDR3 covers 12 residues. CDR3 loop: CASSFGDNEQFF. The CDR3 DNA reads TGTGCCAGCAGTTTCGGTGACAATGAGCAGTTCTTC.

The CDR3 region has the DNA TGTGCCAGCAGTCCAAGCGGGGGGGCCCCAGATACGCAGTATTTT. It yields the protein CASSPSGGAPDTQYF. The V call is TRBV7-3, the J call TRBJ2-3; 10 positions match TRBD2. This CDR3 region has 15 residues. The V segment lost 6 bases and the J segment 4 bases; nucleotides outside the gene matches: 7. Germline CDR1 SGHTA, CDR2 FQGTGA.

The chain has TRBV19 and TRBJ1-2; D unresolved. Germline V CDR1 and CDR2: LNHDA, SQIVND (reference sequence). The CDR3 covers 14 residues. Trimming left V 3 bases short and J 7 bases short, with 15 bases between. CDR3 sequence reads: CASSIQAWGGGYTF. The CDR3 DNA sequence: TGTGCCAGTAGTATTCAGGCGTGGGGAGGTGGCTACACCTTC.

V gene TRBV19 combines with J gene TRBJ1-2; D remains ambiguous. CDR3 length: 14 amino acids. Trimming took 3 bases from V and 4 from J, leaving 12 bases between them. From germline, CDR1 is LNHDA and CDR2 SQIVND (reference sequence). The CDR3 loop is CASSIPGSVYGYTF. The DNA of the CDR3 is TGTGCCAGTAGTATCCCGGGGAGTGTCTATGGCTACACCTTC. The full variable domain, rest sourced from reference TRBV19 and TRBJ1-2, is DGGITQSPKYLFRKEGQNVTLSCEQNLNHDAMYWYRQDPGQGLRLIYYSQIVNDFQKGDIAEGYSVSREKKESFPLTVTSAQKNPTAFYLCASSIPGSVYGYTFGSGTRLTVV.

Written as DNA, the CDR3 is TGTGCCAGCAGCTCGTGGCGGGGGGGCTACAATGAGCAGTTCTTC. Translation gives CASSSWRGGYNEQFF. The chain combines TRBV7-9 with TRBJ2-1; TRBD2 matches at 9 bases. The CDR3 has 15 amino acids. Germline values: CDR1 SEHNR, CDR2 FQNEAQ (reference sequence). J was trimmed by 3 bases and V by 4 bases; bases with no gene match: 4. Full variable domain (outside the CDR3, taken from reference TRBV7-9 and TRBJ2-1): DTGVSQNPRHKITKRGQNVTFRCDPISEHNRLYWYRQTLGQGPEFLTYFQNEAQLEKSRLLSDRFSAERPKGSFSTLEIQRTEQGDSAMYLCASSSWRGGYNEQFFGPGTRLTVL.

The chain is built from TRBV13 and TRBJ2-3; D gene unclear. Per the germline V gene, CDR1 is PRHDT and CDR2 is FYEKMQ (reference sequence). This CDR3 comprises 12 residues. The ends were cut back, 5 bases at V and 3 bases at J, with 6 bases in the middle. This CDR3 is CASSPRTDTQYF. The CDR3 coding sequence is TGTGCCAGCAGCCCCCGTACAGATACGCAGTATTTT.

The table lists this clone with a count of one. The rearrangement links TRBV16 to TRBJ2-7; no firm D call. The germline V gene encodes CDR1 KGHSY and CDR2 FQNENV. The V end was cut by 6 bases, the J end by 1 base, with 19 bases between. CDR3 length equals 16 residues. The CDR3: CASSPGRPTTSYEQYF. The DNA for the CDR3 is TGTGCCAGCAGTCCTGGGCGCCCAACAACTTCCTACGAGCAGTACTTC.

The chain uses TRBV7-9 and TRBJ1-1, with 9 nucleotides matching TRBD1. Germline CDR1 and CDR2: SEHNR and FQNEAQ (reference sequence). The CDR3 totals 15 residues. V lost 5 bases to trimming and J lost 5 bases; unmatched junction nucleotides: 9. CDR3 nucleotides: TGTGCCAGCAGCATACAGGGGGCCGGAGGTACTGAAGCTTTCTTT. This sequence encodes CASSIQGAGGTEAFF.

This chain joins TRBV29-1 and TRBJ2-1; 9 bases line up with TRBD1. V was pared by 6 bases and J by 5 bases, with 5 bases of the junction left unmatched. Germline lookup yields CDR1 SQVTM and CDR2 ANQGSEA. The CDR3 extends over 13 amino acids. CDR3 sequence: CSVDRGRHNEQFF. As DNA, the CDR3 is TGCAGCGTGGACAGGGGCCGTCACAATGAGCAGTTCTTC.

The gene calls are TRBV5-5 and TRBJ1-4, with 9 bases lining up with TRBD1. The CDR3 contains 14 residues. Germline CDR1 is SGHKS and CDR2 is YYEKEE (reference sequence). V lost 6 bases, J lost 8 bases, and 8 bases stayed unmatched. The CDR3 DNA reads as TGTGCCAGCACCCCGACAGGGGGATTAGAAAAACTGTTTTTT. This sequence encodes CASTPTGGLEKLFF.

The chain joins TRBV9 to TRBJ2-2, with 10 bases aligning to TRBD1. Germline V gene lookup returns CDR1 SGDLS and CDR2 YYNGEE. The CDR3 has 16 residues. Trimming cost V 4 bases and J 7 bases; bases outside gene matches: 10. CDR3 DNA: TGTGCCAGCAGCTTAATAGGGACAGGGGCGGTCGGGGAGCTGTTTTTT. This codes for CASSLIGTGAVGELFF.

The chain is built from TRBV19 and TRBJ2-3, with 7 positions matching TRBD1. CDR1 and CDR2 from the germline V gene are LNHDA and SQIVND (reference sequence). Trimming cost V 1 base and J 5 bases; bases outside gene matches: 3. This CDR3 contains 14 residues. In nucleotides, the CDR3 is TGTGCCAGTAGTATAGGGGCAGGGGGAGATACGCAGTATTTT. Its protein product is CASSIGAGGDTQYF.